Listed here is a single TCR beta chain. Antigen specificity is unknown. An end of the junction differs from the germline gene, which may be a read error. This record comes from a study of cytomegalovirus exposure and HLA in healthy donors. Study-level information: Across 300 to 400 genotyped donors, 81% landed in the Caucasian-associated ancestry cluster. Study-wide results and caveats: About 87% or about 30% of the time was how often most TCR beta V segments were productive, according to an earlier analysis.

This CDR3 contains 15 residues. CDR1 and CDR2 (germline): MDHEN, SYDVKM. The study ran its PCR with 60 Vbeta and 13 Jbeta primers. Using immunoSEQ multiplex PCR, the repertoire was profiled, and TCRdb retains in-frame clones only, with some absent. The repertoire includes 170,000 or so clones, approximately 80% of them detected once, and roughly 5.2% sits in the top ten. This receptor was taken from a man aged 18-30 years in good health and CMV-seronegative. The chain carries TRBV28 and TRBJ1-2; 8 bases align to TRBD1. The source material was PBMCs. The chain's CDR3 is CATSSSGGMGDGYTF. In DNA, the CDR3 is TGTGCCACCAGTTCCTCAGGGGGCATGGGAGATGGCTACACCTTC.